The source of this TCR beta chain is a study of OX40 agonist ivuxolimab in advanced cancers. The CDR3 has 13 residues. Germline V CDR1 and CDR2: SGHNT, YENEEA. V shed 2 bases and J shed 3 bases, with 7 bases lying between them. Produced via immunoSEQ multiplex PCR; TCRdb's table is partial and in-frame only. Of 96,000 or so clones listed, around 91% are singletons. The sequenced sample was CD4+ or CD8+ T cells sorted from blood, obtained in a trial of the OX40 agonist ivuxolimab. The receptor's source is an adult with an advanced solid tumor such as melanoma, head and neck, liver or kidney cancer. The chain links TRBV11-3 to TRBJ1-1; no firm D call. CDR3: CASSLFTDTEAFF. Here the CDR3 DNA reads TGTGCCAGCAGCTTATTTACTGACACTGAAGCTTTCTTT.